In its sample, the clone carrying this T cell receptor (beta chain) was seen many times. RNA transcripts served as template for amplifying TCR beta CDR3 sequences. HTBI-primed first-round RT-PCR preceded second-round multiplex PCR. TCRdb reprocessed the multiplex PCR reads via MiXCR and lists one record per CDR3 protein. The sample lists 650,000 to 900,000 distinct CDR3 sequences, around 40% occurring once. The sample is drawn from a study of Graves' ophthalmopathy and Graves' hyperthyroidism. Sequenced sample: peripheral blood. The TCR originated in an adult man with Graves' ophthalmopathy.

The DNA of the CDR3 is TGCAGTGCTAGTCTCCAAGAGACCCAGTACTTC. It codes for CSASLQETQYF. This sequence joins TRBV20-1 and TRBJ2-5; D is uncertain. The germline CDR1 and CDR2 sequences are DFQATT and SNEGSKA (reference sequence). Trimming took off 3 bases at V and 1 base at J, with 3 bases between the two ends. The CDR3 contains 11 residues.